The T cell receptor beta chain under discussion was sequenced for a study of neurological immune-mediated disorders. Trimming removed 5 bases at V and 6 bases at J, with 19 bases between. In germline, CDR1 is ENHRY, CDR2 SYGVKD. The length of the CDR3 is 15 residues. This clonotype was seen many times. 5'RACE with 10-nucleotide random UMIs generated the cDNA. TCRdb re-derived calls from the 5' RACE reads in MiXCR, one entry per CDR3 protein. In the table there are more than 15,000 distinct CDR3 sequences, over 2.5% of which are singletons. The J gene is TRBJ1-2, the V gene TRBV10-3; D is possibly TRBD1 (6 bases). The clonotype was recovered from a woman aged 18-29 years with multiple sclerosis. The specimen sequenced was PBMCs. The CDR3 sequence is CAISQVRDILHGYTF. The CDR3 nucleotides read TGTGCCATCAGTCAGGTCCGGGACATATTACATGGCTACACCTTC.